This T cell receptor beta chain was captured by sequencing in a study of T cell responses to AZD1222 COVID-19 vaccine. Germline-derived CDR1 and CDR2 are SGHTA and FQGNSA. V was pared by 2 bases and J by 5 bases, with 16 bases between. This CDR3 region has 16 residues. The data were produced by immunoSEQ multiplex PCR, yet TCRdb's version contains in-frame clones alone and is incomplete. The sample gives under 150,000 clones, around 88% of which show up once; about 8.8% is in the top ten. V is TRBV7-2 and J is TRBJ1-5; no clear D. The clonotype originates from an adult in good health. The specimen comprised peripheral blood, sampled on day 0 of AZD1222 vaccination. The CDR3: CASSLYTGSGDQPQHF. Here the CDR3 DNA reads TGTGCCAGCAGCTTATATACCGGGAGTGGTGATCAGCCCCAGCATTTT.